This T cell receptor beta chain was profiled in a study of blood T cells in healthy people across ages. Notes on the study in general: A strong correlation was found between TCR beta diversity and the percentage of naive T cells.

Germline trimming cut 5 bases from V and 2 bases from J; bases unmatched to any gene: 10. The CDR3 is 17 amino acids. Germline-derived CDR1 and CDR2 are LGHNA and YNFKEQ. Then a second PCR, running about 7 to 11 cycles, was carried out with a sample-barcoded 5' primer and a J-beta primer mix. Every molecule of cDNA carried a tag from a template-switch adaptor with 12 random nucleotides. Each CDR3 protein is one row after TCRdb ran MiXCR on the 5' RACE reads. The table lists some 1.4 million distinct CDR3 sequences, around two fifths of them singletons. Healthy Russian Caucasian donors spanned ages about 6 to 100 years. A note on this clonotype: Its antigen is not known.

The specimen was blood. The chain has TRBV4-2 and TRBJ2-3, with 10 bases lining up with TRBD2. The TCR comes from a woman aged 18-29 years in good health. The CDR3 bases are TGTGCCAGCAGCTCCCGGCCCACTAGCGGGAACACAGATACGCAGTATTTT. It translates to CASSSRPTSGNTDTQYF.